The present T cell receptor beta chain was sequenced within a study of blood T cell repertoires in COVID-19. Study context: COVID-19 samples from acute and convalescent phases originated in the United States, Italy and Spain.

Libraries were prepared by immunoSEQ multiplex PCR; TCRdb keeps only in-frame clonotypes and omits some of them. The table has 150,000 to 200,000 clones, roughly 85% seen once; the top ten hold about 8.4%. Germline trimming cut 5 bases from V and 4 bases from J; bases unmatched to any gene: 9. This CDR3 is built from 15 residues. Germline loops: CDR1 MDHEN, CDR2 SYDVKM. Recruitment covered 25 or so US areas and drew participants whose ages spanned roughly 18 to 100 years. Cohort assignment relied on participant-reported clinical history. Two negative PCRs, clearance, or symptom resolution were required of recovered Cohort 3 donors.

The sequencing sample was made of PBMCs or T cells enriched from blood (not recorded which). The TCR comes from a young woman who had recovered from COVID-19. The chain uses TRBV28 and TRBJ1-1; 8 bases map to TRBD1. As DNA, the CDR3 is TGTGCCAGCAGTAGACGGACAGGGAGGATCACTGAAGCTTTCTTT. Its translation is CASSRRTGRITEAFF.